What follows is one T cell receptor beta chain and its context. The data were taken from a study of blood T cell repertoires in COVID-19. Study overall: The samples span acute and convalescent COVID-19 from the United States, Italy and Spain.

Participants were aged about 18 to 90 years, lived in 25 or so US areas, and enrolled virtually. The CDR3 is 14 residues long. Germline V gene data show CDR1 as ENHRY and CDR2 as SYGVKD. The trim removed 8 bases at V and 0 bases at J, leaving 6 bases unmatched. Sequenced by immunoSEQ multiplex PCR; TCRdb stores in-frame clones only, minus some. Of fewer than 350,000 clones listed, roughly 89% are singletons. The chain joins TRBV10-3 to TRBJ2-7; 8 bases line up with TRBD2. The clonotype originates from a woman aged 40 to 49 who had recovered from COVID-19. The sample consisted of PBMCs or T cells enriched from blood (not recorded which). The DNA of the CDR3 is TGTGCCATCTACTACGCGGGAGGCTCCTACGAGCAGTACTTC. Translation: CAIYYAGGSYEQYF.